What follows are 24 T cell receptor beta chains derived from one specimen sequenced in a study of tumor-infiltrating lymphocytes in primary liver carcinoma. The template, approximately 500 ng total RNA, yielded TCR beta cDNA made with a constant-region primer. Slightly modified ARM-PCR served as the procedure for the TCR beta libraries. These libraries came from three rounds of nested multiplex PCR. Forward primers for TRBV1-TRBV30 and a C-beta reverse primer served the first two PCR rounds, at around 9 cycles each. TCRdb reprocessed the multiplex PCR reads with MiXCR, giving one entry per CDR3 protein. There are 300,000 to 350,000 distinct CDR3 sequences in the sample; roughly 61% occur only once, and roughly 6% lies in the top ten. The study extracted blood RNA from unsorted whole blood and also extracted germline DNA. Sequencing input: peripheral blood. The receptors here all came from a man aged 35 to 55 with primary liver carcinoma and hepatitis B virus infection.

With regard to this clonotype: One junction end does not reproduce the germline sequence, and a read error may be involved. The rearrangement joins TRBV11-2 to TRBJ2-5; 9 nucleotides match TRBD1. Germline V lookup: CDR1 SGHAT, CDR2 FQNNGV. The CDR3 consists of 13 residues. This CDR3 reads CATFGTGKETRYF. CDR3 nucleotides: TGTGCCACATTCGGGACAGGGAAAGAGACCCGGTACTTC.

On this clonotype: A read error may explain this, as a much larger clone is one base away. The V and J genes are TRBV6-1 and TRBJ1-3; D gene unclear. CDR3 length: 17 residues. Deletions cut 5 bases from V and 1 base from J, with 18 bases between. Germline V CDR1 and CDR2: MNHNS, SASEGT. CDR3 coding DNA: TGTGCCAGCAGTCAAAATGATGTGGGGTTTTCTGGAAACACCATATATTTT. Protein: CASSQNDVGFSGNTIYF.

This clonotype appeared a few times. J is TRBJ1-1 and V is TRBV11-3; possibly TRBD1 for D (5 bases). The V gene's germline CDR1 is SGHNT and CDR2 YENEEA. With 3 bases removed from V and 1 base from J, the gap between germline ends came to 12 bases. The CDR3 totals 15 residues. Here the CDR3 reads CASSFQGRGNTEAFF. CDR3 DNA sequence: TGTGCCAGCAGCTTTCAGGGTAGGGGGAACACTGAAGCTTTCTTT.

A remark on this clonotype: The junction and the germline gene differ at one end; a read error may be behind it. The genes are TRBV11-2 and TRBJ2-2; no clear D gene. Germline V CDR1 and CDR2: SGHAT, FQNNGV. CDR3 length: 14 residues. The CDR3 here is CASSWSHNTGELFF. CDR3 nucleotide sequence: TGTGCAAGCAGCTGGTCGCATAACACCGGGGAGCTGTTTTTT.

The chain links TRBV20-1 to TRBJ2-3; D tentatively reads TRBD1 or TRBD2 (5 bases each). Per the germline V gene, CDR1 is DFQATT and CDR2 is SNEGSKA (reference sequence). With 6 bases removed from V and 4 bases from J, the gap between germline ends came to 17 bases. The CDR3 has 14 residues. The CDR3 coding sequence is TGCAGTGCAAGCCGGGACGGTGTGGCAGATACGCAGTATTTT. Translated, it gives CSASRDGVADTQYF.

A remark on this clonotype: It may be a read error: a sequence one base away is much more abundant. The J gene is TRBJ2-2, the V gene TRBV4-1; 7 positions match TRBD2. The germline gives CDR1 MGHRA, CDR2 YSYEKL. This CDR3 contains 15 residues. V shed 2 bases and J 6 bases; nucleotides not matched to a gene: 6. The CDR3 loop is CASSQMGGPSGELFF. DNA for the CDR3: TGCGCCAGCAGCCAAATGGGAGGGCCCTCCGGGGAGCTGTTTTTT.

As concerns this clonotype: One end of the junction does not line up with germline, which may come from a read error. CDR3 amino acids: CASSVDGDVANVLTF. The CDR3 DNA reads as TGTGCCAGCAGCGTAGACGGGGATGTGGCCAACGTCCTGACTTTC. This chain links TRBV11-2 with TRBJ2-6; D may be TRBD2 (5 bases). This CDR3 spans 15 amino acids. Germline CDR1 SGHAT, CDR2 FQNNGV.

Regarding this clonotype: The germline gene is not matched at one end of the junction; a read error may be the cause. The chain couples TRBV6-6 to TRBJ2-7; D is possibly TRBD2 (5 bases). CDR1 MNHNY and CDR2 SVGAGI come from the germline V gene (reference sequence). The CDR3 is 16 residues long. CDR3 in amino acids: CASSYSYMGEKDEQYF. CDR3 in DNA: TGTGCCAGCAGTTACTCATACATGGGAGAGAAAGACGAGCAGTATTTC.

This clonotype was seen only a few times. The chain is built from TRBV14 and TRBJ2-1; the D gene could be TRBD1 or TRBD2 (5 bases each). Between the trimmed V and J ends, which lost 0 bases and 0 bases, there was a span of 15 bases. The CDR3 extends over 18 amino acids. CDR1 is SGHDN, CDR2 FVKESK, per germline. The CDR3: CASSQDLLGESSYNEQFF. Here the CDR3 DNA reads TGTGCCAGCAGCCAAGATCTTTTGGGGGAAAGCTCCTACAATGAGCAGTTCTTC.

As concerns this clonotype: This may come from a read error, since a much larger clone is one base off. The chain joins TRBV10-3 to TRBJ1-1; 9 bases match TRBD1. The CDR3 runs to 14 residues. Germline CDR1 ENHRY, CDR2 SYGVKD. DNA of the CDR3: TGTGCCATCAGAACAGGGGGCAAGGACACTGTAGCTTTCTTT. This sequence encodes CAIRTGGKDTVAFF.

Comments on this clonotype: A much larger clone differs by one base, so this may be a read error. The CDR3 does not close with the conserved phenylalanine or tryptophan, likely indicating a read error. The chain links TRBV5-4 to TRBJ1-1; 9 bases fit TRBD1. CDR1 SGHNT and CDR2 YYREEE come from the germline V gene (reference sequence). The CDR3 has 15 residues. V lost 4 bases, J lost 3 bases, and 7 bases stayed unmatched. The CDR3 coding sequence is TGTGCCAGCAGCCCTCGACAGGGGGAATACACTGAAGCTTTCTTG. As protein: CASSPRQGEYTEAFL.

This chain links TRBV5-1 with TRBJ2-1; 9 bases agree with TRBD1. Unmatched junction bases numbered 10, after V lost 0 bases and J lost 9 bases. The CDR3 length is 16 residues. Germline V lookup: CDR1 SGHRS, CDR2 YFSETQ. CDR3 nucleotide sequence: TGCGCCAGCAGCTTGGTAGCAGGGACAGGGTGCCCTGAGCAGTTCTTC. It is translated as CASSLVAGTGCPEQFF.

This clonotype was counted ten times or more. The rearrangement joins TRBV6-5 to TRBJ1-6, with TRBD1 identical over 8 bases. CDR1 is MNHEY and CDR2 is SVGAGI in the germline V gene. The length of the CDR3 is 14 residues. The V and J ends lost 6 bases and 10 bases, in that order; junction bases with no gene match: 8. CDR3 residues: CASSRDRRRSPLHF. The CDR3 region has the DNA TGTGCCAGCAGCCGGGACAGGCGGAGGTCACCCCTCCACTTT.

As regards this clonotype: At one of its ends the junction is not consistent with the germline gene, which may arise from a read error. The chain employs TRBV4-1 and TRBJ2-1; 7 nucleotides match TRBD2. The CDR3 is made up of 15 amino acids. Germline assignment: CDR1 MGHRA and CDR2 YSYEKL. CDR3 residues: CASSHPGTTYNEKFF. The CDR3 DNA follows: TGCGCCAGCAGCCACCCCGGGACTACATACAATGAGAAGTTCTTC.

In regard to this clonotype: The junction departs from the called germline gene at one end, perhaps through a read error. Here the CDR3 reads CTSSSLAGLPDTQYF. DNA of the CDR3: TGCACCAGCAGCTCTCTAGCGGGACTCCCAGATACGCAGTATTTT. The V and J genes are TRBV5-1 and TRBJ2-3; 9 positions match TRBD2. Germline assignment: CDR1 SGHRS and CDR2 YFSETQ. This CDR3 comprises 15 residues.

Turning to this clonotype: With a much larger clone just one base away, this may be a read error. The chain carries TRBV6-1 and TRBJ2-3; 8 bases fit TRBD2. Per germline, CDR1 MNHNS and CDR2 SASEGT. The CDR3 extends over 14 amino acids. V shed 11 bases, J shed 3 bases, and the junction held 10 bases outside the gene matches. In DNA form, the CDR3 reads TGTGCCCGCCAGCGGGAGTTGATTACAGATACGCAGTATTTT. This gives the protein CARQRELITDTQYF.

Of note for this clonotype: This likely comes from a read error, as the CDR3 has no conserved phenylalanine or tryptophan at its end. The chain recombines TRBV11-2 with TRBJ2-7; no reliable D call. Germline assignment: CDR1 SGHAT and CDR2 FQNNGV. This CDR3 is built from 13 residues. The chain's CDR3 is CAISPPESAEQYS. The CDR3 DNA reads TGTGCCATCAGCCCGCCGGAGTCGGCCGAGCAGTACTCC.

This clonotype showed up just once. A read error may produce the germline difference seen at one junction end. This sequence joins TRBV4-1 and TRBJ2-3, with 10 bases aligning to TRBD2. Germline CDR1 is MGHRA and CDR2 is YSYEKL. The CDR3 length is 21 residues. The CDR3 sequence: CANSQDFGLAVRTMSPDTQYF. The CDR3 DNA reads TGCGCCAACAGCCAAGATTTTGGACTAGCGGTACGAACGATGTCCCCAGATACGCAGTATTTT.

The sample holds a few counts of this clonotype. This chain connects TRBV10-3 to TRBJ2-1; 9 positions agree with TRBD2. The CDR3 loop spans 14 amino acids. Germline values: CDR1 ENHRY, CDR2 SYGVKD. V shed 6 bases, J shed 10 bases, and the junction held 10 bases outside the gene matches. The CDR3 loop is CAIRIAGDGGEQFF. The CDR3 DNA reads as TGTGCCATCAGAATAGCGGGAGATGGGGGCGAGCAGTTCTTC.

As to this clonotype: The junction shows a germline mismatch at one end, possibly a read error. The chain employs TRBV11-2 and TRBJ2-2; D is undetermined. Germline V gene sequence: CDR1 SGHAT, CDR2 FQNNGV. This CDR3 contains 18 residues. CDR3 amino acids: CTSVITATWTVGTGELFF. The CDR3 DNA reads TGTACCAGCGTCATCACCGCTACATGGACGGTGGGGACCGGGGAGCTGTTTTTT. Complete variable domain (other parts from reference TRBV11-2 and TRBJ2-2): EAGVAQSPRYKIIEKRQSVAFWCNPISGHATLYWYQQILGQGPKLLIQFQNNGVVDDSQLPKDRFSAERLKGVDSTLKIQPAKLEDSAVYLCTSVITATWTVGTGELFFGEGSRLTVL.

This clonotype was seen at least ten times. The V call is TRBV10-3, the J call TRBJ2-7, with TRBD1 matching 9 bases. The CDR3 covers 14 residues. Germline CDR1 reads ENHRY; CDR2 reads SYGVKD. V was pared by 6 bases and J by 4 bases, with 7 bases of the junction left unmatched. CDR3 amino acids: CAISPGTGTYEQYF. In DNA, the CDR3 is TGTGCCATCAGCCCCGGGACAGGGACTTACGAGCAGTACTTC.

The V and J genes are TRBV12-3 or TRBV12-4 and TRBJ2-1; D may match TRBD1 or TRBD2 (6 bases each). CDR3 length: 12 residues. Trimming took 2 bases from V and 11 from J, leaving 10 bases between them. The CDR3 DNA sequence: TGTGCCAGCAGTTTAAGGGGGAGGCAGCAGTTCTTC. This gives the protein CASSLRGRQQFF.

V usage is TRBV6-5 and J usage is TRBJ2-2; D is uncertain. The ends were cut back, 0 bases at V and 6 bases at J, with 5 bases in the middle. The CDR3 length is 13 residues. Germline V CDR1 and CDR2: MNHEY, SVGAGI. This CDR3 is CASSYSTPGELFF. As DNA, the CDR3 is TGTGCCAGCAGTTACTCAACACCCGGGGAGCTGTTTTTT.

The table lists this clonotype with many counts. This chain uses TRBV6-2 or TRBV6-3 with TRBJ2-7; TRBD1 matches at 8 bases. V was clipped by 4 bases and J by 4 bases; unmatched bases: 3. From germline, CDR1 is MNHEY and CDR2 SVGEGT. The CDR3 is 13 amino acids. The CDR3 DNA follows: TGTGCCAGCAGTTGGACAGGGAAGTACGAGCAGTACTTC. Amino acid sequence: CASSWTGKYEQYF.